Sequencing of this T cell receptor beta chain was carried out in a study of blood T cell repertoires in COVID-19 (dated by TCRdb to about 2020). About the study as a whole: The collaborator samples originated in the United States, Italy and Spain and spanned the acute and convalescent phases of COVID-19. The prospective study material was composed of cDNA or gDNA derived from T cells, B-cell-depleted T cells, or PBMCs. Subjects who had been exposed to COVID-19, were actively infected with it, or had recovered from it provided the deeply sampled blood TCRbeta repertoires that made up the dataset. A freely available public database, intended as a resource for researchers studying the immune response to SARS-CoV-2, is where the repertoires were released. Samples came from the ongoing ImmuneRACE study (first 160 participants) plus 1,254 subjects from 6 global collaborators. A de-identified subject ID, COVID-19 status, age in years and sex were almost always included in the sample metadata. Where HLA class I and class II types were available, the types were taken from metadata supplied by the sample provider, not from assay-based typing.

This clone has just one count. Its antigen remains undetermined. No qualities accompany the bases; no much larger clone lies one base away. In the prospective study, participants were 18 to 89 years old, resided in 20 to 30 geographic areas of the United States, and were enrolled through a virtual design. In the prospective study, cohorts were assigned on the basis of participant-reported clinical history obtained from a screening survey and a study questionnaire. Each participant in the prospective study had whole blood, serum and a nasopharyngeal or oropharyngeal swab collected by mobile phlebotomists. Prospective study participants could optionally give additional blood draws and questionnaires over an approximately two-month period. Before DNA extraction, blood samples from the prospective study were shipped at room temperature or frozen. The immunoSEQ Assay, a bias-controlled multiplex PCR, was used to amplify TCRbeta CDR3 regions from genomic DNA. As for the original processing: The number of nucleated cells in each sample was estimated from the amplification of reference gene primers within the assay. To quantify the absolute abundance of each unique TCRbeta CDR3 rearrangement, sequence reads were collapsed and filtered. For each sample, productive Simpson clonality was calculated as the square root of Simpson's diversity index across productive rearrangements. In TCRdb, the immuneACCESS table is reduced to in-frame sequences with V and J assigned. These tables do not hold every clone; where another copy was compared, an unresolved V gene accounts for under half, and the others remain unexplained. That table supplies the V and J calls and clone size; D and trimming were determined from the DNA. Recorded for this sample are about 400,000 clones; roughly 88% of them occurred a single time. The ten largest clones represent around 1.9% of the sample.

From its cysteine to its phenylalanine, the CDR3 spans 12 amino acids. Only the CDR3 DNA is retained, 36 bases long and in frame from the first base. V and J lose 1 base and 10 bases, and a span of 5 bases separates them. From the germline V gene, CDR1 is MNHNS and CDR2 is SASEGT. General findings and caveats noted by the study authors: The quantity of clinical and demographic metadata differed by source and by participant and was supplied without curation.

This clonotype originated in a woman between 40 and 55 years old with acute COVID-19. Recombination connected TRBV6-1 to TRBJ1-6, with the D gene uncertain. Source material: PBMCs or T cells enriched from blood (not recorded which). The base sequence is TGTGCCAGCAGTGAAGTCGGGTCACCCCTCCACTTT. Its translation is CASSEVGSPLHF.